Following are 5 T cell receptor beta chains from one sample sequenced in a study of identical twins. TCRdb ran MiXCR on the 5' RACE reads and lists one entry per CDR3 protein. The table has around 550,000 distinct CDR3 sequences, about 15% seen once. This same sample was also part of a study on yellow fever vaccine responses in identical twins.

The sample was CD4+ T cells sorted from blood. The source is a woman between 18 and 30 years old in good health.

This clonotype was seen a handful of times. The V and J genes are TRBV6-1 and TRBJ2-3; 7 bases are shared with TRBD2. This CDR3 has 16 residues. V lost 5 bases, J lost 1 base, and 9 bases stayed unmatched. From germline, CDR1 is MNHNS and CDR2 SASEGT. CDR3 bases: TGTGCCAGCAGTCGCAGCGGGAATATACGCACAGATACGCAGTATTTT. Amino acid sequence: CASSRSGNIRTDTQYF.

DNA for the CDR3: TGTGCCAGCAGTTTAAAGGGGACAGGGGGCGGTTCACCCCTCCACTTT. The encoded protein is CASSLKGTGGGSPLHF. V is TRBV27 and J is TRBJ1-6, with 12 bases that match TRBD1. Germline CDR1 reads MNHEY; CDR2 reads SMNVEV (reference sequence). The CDR3 is 16 residues long. After removal of 2 bases from V and 9 bases from J, the junction contained 5 bases not matched to a gene.

This chain links TRBV20-1 with TRBJ2-2; 14 bases are shared with TRBD2. The CDR3 is 18 amino acids. With 5 bases clipped from V and 5 bases from J, the junction kept 13 bases outside the gene matches. The V gene's germline CDR1 is DFQATT and CDR2 SNEGSKA (reference sequence). The CDR3 region is CSAGSPGLAGVGTGELFF. The CDR3 DNA follows: TGCAGTGCTGGATCCCCGGGACTAGCGGGGGTTGGGACCGGGGAGCTGTTTTTT.

This clonotype has just a few counts. This chain links TRBV12-3 or TRBV12-4 with TRBJ2-7; possible D gene TRBD1, 6 bases. There are 14 residues in the CDR3. Trimming left V 6 bases short and J 5 bases short, with 17 bases between. The CDR3 nucleotides are TGTGCCAGCAGCCTCACCTCACAGGGTAACGAGCAGTACTTC. Amino acids: CASSLTSQGNEQYF.

This clonotype was recorded a few times. This chain's CDR3 is CASSVGPSGSYEQYF. The CDR3 coding sequence is TGTGCCAGCAGCGTAGGGCCCAGCGGGAGTTACGAGCAGTACTTC. The V call is TRBV9, the J call TRBJ2-7; 8 nucleotides match TRBD2. The germline V gene has CDR1 SGDLS and CDR2 YYNGEE. With V trimmed by 0 bases and J by 4 bases, 6 bases remained unmatched. This CDR3 has 15 amino acids.